Below, 22 T cell receptor beta chains from the same sample are listed, as sequenced in a study of early T cells in non-severe SARS-CoV-2 infection. TCRdb reprocessed the 5' RACE reads with MiXCR, giving one entry per CDR3 protein. The profile shows around 20,000 distinct CDR3 sequences, approximately 4.3% of them singletons. Sequenced material: whole blood. These receptors came from an adult who was a healthcare worker with PCR-confirmed SARS-CoV-2 infection or an uninfected control (not recorded which).

At least ten counts were recorded for this clonotype. V and J are TRBV7-9 and TRBJ2-7, with TRBD2 matching 9 bases. This CDR3 is 16 amino acids long. V was clipped by 4 bases and J by 0 bases; unmatched bases: 7. Germline CDR1 and CDR2: SEHNR and FQNEAQ (reference sequence). CDR3 in amino acids: CASSSGTSSSSYEQYF. The CDR3 DNA reads as TGTGCCAGCAGCTCAGGGACTAGCTCCAGCTCCTACGAGCAGTACTTC.

The chain links TRBV12-3 or TRBV12-4 to TRBJ1-4; D is unresolved. The CDR3 is 14 amino acids. V was clipped by 6 bases and J by 12 bases, with 20 bases between them. The CDR3 loop is CASSPRAPPAELFF. In DNA form, the CDR3 reads TGTGCCAGCAGCCCCCGGGCCCCTCCTGCGGAACTGTTTTTT.

This clonotype was observed many times. V gene TRBV9 combines with J gene TRBJ2-3; no clear D gene. CDR3 length equals 14 residues. V lost 2 bases and J 4 bases, leaving 11 bases between the germline ends. CDR1 and CDR2 from the germline V gene are SGDLS and YYNGEE. The CDR3 loop reads CASSVSGTADTQYF. CDR3 coding DNA: TGTGCCAGCAGCGTTTCAGGAACCGCAGATACGCAGTATTTT.

This clonotype was seen repeatedly, ten times or more. V is TRBV7-2 and J is TRBJ2-7; D is unresolved. The CDR3 covers 11 residues. The V and J ends lost 5 bases and 3 bases respectively, with 5 bases between them. Germline CDR1 reads SGHTA; CDR2 reads FQGNSA. The CDR3, as DNA: TGTGCCAGCAGCCAACGCTACGAGCAGTACTTC. This encodes CASSQRYEQYF.

The chain has TRBV11-3 and TRBJ2-3, with D maybe TRBD2 (5 bases). Between the trimmed V and J ends, which lost 5 bases and 4 bases, there was a span of 16 bases. The CDR3 runs to 15 residues. Per germline, CDR1 SGHNT and CDR2 YENEEA. The CDR3 nucleotides are TGTGCCAGCAGCCAAGACGGGGTAGGCTCAGATACGCAGTATTTT. Translation gives CASSQDGVGSDTQYF. Full variable domain (outside the CDR3, taken from reference TRBV11-3 and TRBJ2-3): EAGVVQSPRYKIIEKKQPVAFWCNPISGHNTLYWYLQNLGQGPELLIRYENEEAVDDSQLPKDRFSAERLKGVDSTLKIQPAELGDSAVYLCASSQDGVGSDTQYFGPGTRLTVL.

At least ten counts were recorded for this clonotype. The chain links TRBV4-3 to TRBJ2-7; the D is unclear. V dropped 1 base and J dropped 4 bases, with 14 bases sitting between them. This CDR3 comprises 15 residues. Germline CDR1 reads LGHNA; CDR2 reads YSLEER. CDR3 protein: CASSQGHAPWYEQYF. DNA of the CDR3: TGCGCCAGCAGCCAAGGACACGCTCCTTGGTACGAGCAGTACTTC.

This clonotype rates as medium-sized (0.01 to 0.1%). This chain uses TRBV6-5 with TRBJ1-2; D unresolved. Trimming shortened V by 2 bases and J by 2 bases, and 6 bases separated the two germline ends. The CDR3 contains 13 residues. Germline loops: CDR1 MNHEY, CDR2 SVGAGI. CDR3 protein: CASSYGRNYGYTF. The CDR3 DNA is TGTGCCAGCAGTTACGGCAGGAACTATGGCTACACCTTC.

This clonotype was detected ten times or more. This rearrangement joins TRBV27 to TRBJ2-7; D perhaps matches TRBD1 (5 bases). V lost 5 bases and J lost 3, with 23 bases in between. CDR1 is MNHEY and CDR2 is SMNVEV in the germline V gene (reference sequence). The CDR3 runs 17 residues. The CDR3: CASSAQIRAGQYYEQYF. The CDR3 region has the DNA TGTGCCAGCAGTGCGCAAATTCGGGCAGGGCAATACTACGAGCAGTACTTC.

This clonotype has only a few counts. The chain uses TRBV6-4 and TRBJ1-4, with no clear D. Trimming pared 6 bases from V and 0 bases from J, leaving 11 bases between. CDR3 length: 15 amino acids. The germline V gene encodes CDR1 MRHNA and CDR2 SNTAGT. The CDR3: CASRITPATNEKLFF. The CDR3 DNA follows: TGTGCCAGCAGAATCACACCAGCAACTAATGAAAAACTGTTTTTT.

This clonotype was seen many times. V and J are TRBV28 and TRBJ2-6; D gene uncertain. Germline loops: CDR1 MDHEN, CDR2 SYDVKM. The CDR3 totals 13 residues. V was cut by 5 bases and J by 5 bases, with 7 bases left in between. CDR3 bases: TGTGCCAGCAGTCTTTCTTGGGCCAACGTCCTGACTTTC. It codes for CASSLSWANVLTF.

The chain couples TRBV5-4 to TRBJ2-2, with D possibly matching TRBD1 (5 bases). The CDR3 spans 15 residues. V was clipped by 0 bases and J by 1 base, with 7 bases between them. Germline V gives CDR1 SGHNT, CDR2 YYREEE (reference sequence). CDR3 protein: CASSLDQGNTGELFF. In DNA, the CDR3 is TGTGCCAGCAGCTTGGACCAGGGGAACACCGGGGAGCTGTTTTTT. Full variable domain (outside the CDR3, taken from reference TRBV5-4 and TRBJ2-2): ETGVTQSPTHLIKTRGQQVTLRCSSQSGHNTVSWYQQALGQGPQFIFQYYREEENGRGNFPPRFSGLQFPNYSSELNVNALELDDSALYLCASSLDQGNTGELFFGEGSRLTVL.

CDR3 nucleotide sequence: TGCGCCAGCAGCCTCTCGGGACTATACTACAATGAGCAGTTCTTC. Encoded protein: CASSLSGLYYNEQFF. The rearrangement links TRBV5-1 to TRBJ2-1; TRBD2 matches at 7 bases. In germline, CDR1 is SGHRS, CDR2 YFSETQ. The V segment lost 4 bases and the J segment 3 bases; nucleotides outside the gene matches: 7. This CDR3 contains 15 residues.

Many counts were recorded for this clonotype. This chain joins TRBV29-1 and TRBJ2-5, with D possibly being TRBD1 or TRBD2 (5 bases each). V dropped 7 bases and J dropped 5 bases, with 14 bases sitting between them. Germline CDR1 and CDR2: SQVTM and ANQGSEA. This CDR3 spans 12 amino acids. The CDR3 sequence is CSATGTVETQYF. DNA of the CDR3: TGCAGCGCCACCGGGACGGTGGAGACCCAGTACTTC. The complete variable domain, with remaining parts taken from reference TRBV29-1 and TRBJ2-5, reads SAVISQKPSRDICQRGTSLTIQCQVDSQVTMMFWYRQQPGQSLTLIATANQGSEATYESGFVIDKFPISRPNLTFSTLTVSNMSPEDSSIYLCSATGTVETQYFGPGTRLLVL.

This clonotype was detected many times. The chain has TRBV10-2 and TRBJ2-1, with 9 bases that match TRBD2. CDR1 WSHSY and CDR2 SAAADI come from the germline V gene. This CDR3 region has 15 residues. V gave up 4 bases and J gave up 3 bases; unmatched junction bases: 4. The CDR3 nucleotides read TGCGCCAGCAGTGTACTAGCGGGCAGCTACAATGAGCAGTTCTTC. The encoded protein is CASSVLAGSYNEQFF.

This clonotype was seen ten or more times. This chain's CDR3 is CASHQGGIRPFSGANVLTF. The CDR3 nucleotides read TGTGCCAGCCATCAAGGGGGGATAAGGCCATTTTCTGGGGCCAACGTCCTGACTTTC. The J gene is TRBJ2-6, the V gene TRBV28; D might be TRBD1 or TRBD2, each matching 6 bases. The germline CDR1 and CDR2 sequences are MDHEN and SYDVKM. V gave up 8 bases and J gave up 1 base, with 24 bases separating them. The CDR3 loop spans 19 amino acids.

Ten or more counts support this clonotype. CDR3 nucleotide sequence: TGTGCCAGCAGCTTAGGGGGGTCGCGGACTGAAGCTTTCTTT. Its protein is CASSLGGSRTEAFF. V and J are TRBV11-2 and TRBJ1-1; tentatively, D is TRBD1 (5 bases). The ends were cut back, 1 base at V and 5 bases at J, with 11 bases in the middle. The CDR3 is made up of 14 amino acids. The germline V gene encodes CDR1 SGHAT and CDR2 FQNNGV.

This clonotype occurred many times. This chain uses TRBV28 with TRBJ2-2; the D gene is possibly TRBD2 (5 bases). V was shortened by 3 bases and J by 4 bases, with 15 bases between the two germline ends. Germline CDR1 MDHEN, CDR2 SYDVKM. The length of the CDR3 is 16 residues. The CDR3 nucleotides are TGTGCCAGCAGTTTGAGCCTGAGGGCGGGCACCGGGGAGCTGTTTTTT. It codes for CASSLSLRAGTGELFF.

This clonotype was counted a few times. The V and J genes are TRBV3-1 and TRBJ2-1, with D possibly being TRBD1 or TRBD2 (6 bases each). Trimming pared 4 bases from V and 15 bases from J, leaving 22 bases between. This CDR3 has 14 residues. CDR1 and CDR2 from the germline V gene are LGHDT and YNNKEL (reference sequence). The CDR3 loop reads CASSLSPPGAPPFF. In nucleotides, the CDR3 is TGTGCCAGCAGCCTCTCTCCCCCGGGGGCGCCCCCGTTCTTC.

This clonotype showed up many times. The junction departs from germline at one end; a sequencing error may be responsible. V and J are TRBV6-6 and TRBJ1-1; the D is unclear. Germline CDR1 reads MNHNY; CDR2 reads SVGAGI (reference sequence). CDR3 length: 13 residues. The CDR3 DNA reads TGTGCCAGTAGTTTACCCGGGGATCCTGAAGCTTTCTTT. The encoded protein is CASSLPGDPEAFF.

This clonotype is categorized as medium-sized (0.01 to 0.1%). The rearrangement uses TRBV19 and TRBJ2-2; 7 bases match TRBD1. Unmatched junction bases numbered 12, after V lost 4 bases and J lost 7 bases. The germline gives CDR1 LNHDA, CDR2 SQIVND (reference sequence). The CDR3 sequence is 16 residues long. The CDR3 loop is CASSTHHRGGGGELFF. The CDR3 nucleotides are TGTGCCAGTAGTACCCACCACAGGGGCGGAGGCGGGGAGCTGTTTTTT.

This clonotype was observed at least ten times. The rearrangement uses TRBV7-3 and TRBJ1-6, with a tentative D call TRBD1 (5 bases). V lost 1 base and J lost 7, with 11 bases in between. There are 15 residues in the CDR3. CDR1 is SGHTA and CDR2 is FQGTGA in the germline V gene. This CDR3 is CASSLRAGTNSPLHF. The CDR3 DNA sequence: TGTGCCAGCAGCTTAAGGGCGGGGACGAATTCACCCCTCCACTTT.

This clonotype has ten or more counts. This chain connects TRBV19 to TRBJ1-5; D is unresolved. The V end was cut by 2 bases, the J end by 3 bases, with 11 bases between. Germline-derived CDR1 and CDR2 are LNHDA and SQIVND (reference sequence). This CDR3 comprises 15 residues. CDR3 in DNA: TGTGCCAGTAGTATATTTAGAGGCAACAATCAGCCCCAGCATTTT. Translated, it gives CASSIFRGNNQPQHF.